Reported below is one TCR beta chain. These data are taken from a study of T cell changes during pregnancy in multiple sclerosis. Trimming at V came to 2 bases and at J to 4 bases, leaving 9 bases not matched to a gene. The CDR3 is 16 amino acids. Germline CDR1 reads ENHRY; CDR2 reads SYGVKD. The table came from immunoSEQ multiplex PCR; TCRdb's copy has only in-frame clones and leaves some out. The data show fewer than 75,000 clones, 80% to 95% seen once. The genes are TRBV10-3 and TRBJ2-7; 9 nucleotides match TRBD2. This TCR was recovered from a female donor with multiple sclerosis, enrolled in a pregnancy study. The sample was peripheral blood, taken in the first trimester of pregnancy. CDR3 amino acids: CAISEETASGNYEQYF. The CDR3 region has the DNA TGTGCCATCAGTGAGGAAACGGCTAGCGGGAATTACGAGCAGTACTTC.